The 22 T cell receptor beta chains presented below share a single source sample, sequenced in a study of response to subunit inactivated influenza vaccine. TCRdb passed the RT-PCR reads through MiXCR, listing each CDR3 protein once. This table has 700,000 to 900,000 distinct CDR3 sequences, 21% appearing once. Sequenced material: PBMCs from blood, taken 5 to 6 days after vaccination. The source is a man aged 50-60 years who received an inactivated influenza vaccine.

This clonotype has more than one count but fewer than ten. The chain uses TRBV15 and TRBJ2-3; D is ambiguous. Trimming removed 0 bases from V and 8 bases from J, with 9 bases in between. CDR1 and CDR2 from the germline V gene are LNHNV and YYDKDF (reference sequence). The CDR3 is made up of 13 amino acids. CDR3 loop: CATSRDGGGTQYF. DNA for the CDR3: TGTGCCACCAGCAGAGATGGCGGTGGTACGCAGTATTTT.

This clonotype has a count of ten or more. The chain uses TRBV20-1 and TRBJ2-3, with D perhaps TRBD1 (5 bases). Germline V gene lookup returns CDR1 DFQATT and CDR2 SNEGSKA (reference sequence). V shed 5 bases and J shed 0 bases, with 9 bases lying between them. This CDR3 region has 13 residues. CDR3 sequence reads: CSALQDSTDTQYF. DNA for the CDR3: TGCAGTGCTCTACAGGACAGCACAGATACGCAGTATTTT.

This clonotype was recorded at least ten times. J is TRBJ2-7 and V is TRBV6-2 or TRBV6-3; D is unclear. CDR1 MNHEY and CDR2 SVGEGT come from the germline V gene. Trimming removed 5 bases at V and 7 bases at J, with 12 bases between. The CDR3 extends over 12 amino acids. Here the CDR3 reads CASSPSDEEQYF. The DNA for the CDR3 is TGTGCCAGCAGTCCCTCCGACGAAGAGCAGTACTTC.

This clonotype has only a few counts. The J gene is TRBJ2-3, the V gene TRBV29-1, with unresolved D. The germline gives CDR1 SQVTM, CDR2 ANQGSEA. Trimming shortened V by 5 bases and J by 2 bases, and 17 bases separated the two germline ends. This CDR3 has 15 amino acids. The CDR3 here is CSVQLQLTFTDTQYF. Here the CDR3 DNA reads TGCAGCGTTCAACTACAGCTTACCTTCACAGATACGCAGTATTTT.

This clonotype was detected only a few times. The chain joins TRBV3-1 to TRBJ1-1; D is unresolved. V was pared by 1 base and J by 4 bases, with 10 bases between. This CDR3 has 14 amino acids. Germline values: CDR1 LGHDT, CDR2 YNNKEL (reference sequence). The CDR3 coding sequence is TGTGCCAGCAGCCAAGGTAATGGGGTCACTGAAGCTTTCTTT. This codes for CASSQGNGVTEAFF.

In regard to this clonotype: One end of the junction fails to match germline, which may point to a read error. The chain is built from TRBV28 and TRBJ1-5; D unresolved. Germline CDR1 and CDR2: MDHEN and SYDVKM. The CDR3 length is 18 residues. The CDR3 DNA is TGTGCCAGCAGTTTGAGGGAAGCTTTAACGGATAGCAATCGGCCCCAGCATTTT. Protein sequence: CASSLREALTDSNRPQHF.

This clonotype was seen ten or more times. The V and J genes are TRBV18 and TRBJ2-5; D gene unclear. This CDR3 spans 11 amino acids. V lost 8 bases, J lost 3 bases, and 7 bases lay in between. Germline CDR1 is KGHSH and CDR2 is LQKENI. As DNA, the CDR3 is TGTGCCAGCAGTCCCAAAGAGACCCAGTACTTC. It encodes CASSPKETQYF.

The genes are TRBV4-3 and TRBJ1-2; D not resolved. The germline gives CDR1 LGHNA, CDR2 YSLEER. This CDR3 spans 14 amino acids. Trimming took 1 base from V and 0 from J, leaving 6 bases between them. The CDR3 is CASSQVWANYGYTF. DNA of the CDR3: TGCGCCAGCAGCCAAGTATGGGCTAACTATGGCTACACCTTC.

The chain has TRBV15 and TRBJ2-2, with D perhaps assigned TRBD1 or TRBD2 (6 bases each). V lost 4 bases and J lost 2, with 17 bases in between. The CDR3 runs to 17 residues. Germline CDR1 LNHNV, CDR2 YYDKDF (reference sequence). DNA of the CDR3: TGTGCCACCAGCACCGGGGGCCTTAGGGGCAACACCGGGGAGCTGTTTTTT. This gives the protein CATSTGGLRGNTGELFF.

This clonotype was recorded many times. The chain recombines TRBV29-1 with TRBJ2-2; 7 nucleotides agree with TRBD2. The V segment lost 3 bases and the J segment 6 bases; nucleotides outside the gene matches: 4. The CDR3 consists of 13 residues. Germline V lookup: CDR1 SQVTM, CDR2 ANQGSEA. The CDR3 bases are TGCAGCGTTGACCGGGGAGGGGCCGGGGAGCTGTTTTTT. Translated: CSVDRGGAGELFF.

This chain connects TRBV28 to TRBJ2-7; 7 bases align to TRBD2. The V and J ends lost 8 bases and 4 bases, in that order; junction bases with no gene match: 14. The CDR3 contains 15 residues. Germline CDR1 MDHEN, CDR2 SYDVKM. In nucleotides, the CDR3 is TGTGCCAGCCGCCGAGGAGGGAGGGCCCTTTACGAGCAGTACTTC. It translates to CASRRGGRALYEQYF. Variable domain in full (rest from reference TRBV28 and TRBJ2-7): DVKVTQSSRYLVKRTGEKVFLECVQDMDHENMFWYRQDPGLGLRLIYFSYDVKMKEKGDIPEGYSVSREKKERFSLILESASTNQTSMYLCASRRGGRALYEQYFGPGTRLTVT.

CDR3 DNA: TGTGCCAGCAGTTACCTGTCGGGCGGTACTGAAGCTTTCTTT. This translates into CASSYLSGGTEAFF. The rearrangement uses TRBV6-2 or TRBV6-3 and TRBJ1-1, with no clear D. The germline gives CDR1 MNHEY, CDR2 SVGEGT. Trimming took off 2 bases at V and 5 bases at J, with 12 bases between the two ends. The CDR3 extends over 14 amino acids.

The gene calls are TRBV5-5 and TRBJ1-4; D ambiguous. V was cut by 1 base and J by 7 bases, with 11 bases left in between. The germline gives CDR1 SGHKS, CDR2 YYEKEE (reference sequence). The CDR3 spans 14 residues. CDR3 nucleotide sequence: TGTGCCAGCAGCTTGAACGCACGGGGTGAAAAACTGTTTTTT. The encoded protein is CASSLNARGEKLFF.

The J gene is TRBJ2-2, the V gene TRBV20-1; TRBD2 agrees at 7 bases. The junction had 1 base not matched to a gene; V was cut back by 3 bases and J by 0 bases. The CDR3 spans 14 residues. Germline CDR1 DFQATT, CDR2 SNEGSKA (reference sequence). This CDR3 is CSASTSANTGELFF. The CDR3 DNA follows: TGCAGTGCTAGTACTAGCGCGAACACCGGGGAGCTGTTTTTT.

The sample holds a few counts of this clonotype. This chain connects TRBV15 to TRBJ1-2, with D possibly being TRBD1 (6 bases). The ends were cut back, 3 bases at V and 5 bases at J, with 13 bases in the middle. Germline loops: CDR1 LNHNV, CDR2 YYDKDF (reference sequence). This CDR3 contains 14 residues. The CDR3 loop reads CATSRDSEVYGYTF. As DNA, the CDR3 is TGTGCCACCAGCAGGGACAGTGAGGTATATGGCTACACCTTC.

The CDR3: CSARSIDTGHYGYTF. In DNA form, the CDR3 reads TGCAGTGCTAGGAGCATCGACACCGGGCACTATGGCTACACCTTC. The chain is built from TRBV20-1 and TRBJ1-2; D remains unclear. The CDR3 totals 15 residues. Germline CDR1 and CDR2: DFQATT and SNEGSKA (reference sequence). V lost 3 bases and J lost 3, with 17 bases in between.

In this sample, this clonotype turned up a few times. The CDR3 DNA reads TGCAGCGCTATAGCGGGAGGGAACAATGAGCAGTTCTTC. Translating gives CSAIAGGNNEQFF. The V call is TRBV29-1, the J call TRBJ2-1, with TRBD2 matching over 11 bases. V lost 7 bases, J lost 5 bases, and 4 bases stayed unmatched. The CDR3 extends over 13 amino acids. CDR1 SQVTM and CDR2 ANQGSEA come from the germline V gene.

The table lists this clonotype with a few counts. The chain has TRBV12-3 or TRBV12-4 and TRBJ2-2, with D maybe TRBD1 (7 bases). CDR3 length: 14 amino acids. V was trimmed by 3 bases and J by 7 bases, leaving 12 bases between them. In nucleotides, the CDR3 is TGTGCCAGCAGTTTGGAGGGGGCCGTCGGGGAGCTGTTTTTT. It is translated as CASSLEGAVGELFF.

CDR3 loop: CASRVSTGAGTGELFF. The CDR3 DNA reads TGTGCCAGCAGGGTATCGACAGGGGCCGGCACCGGGGAGCTGTTTTTT. V gene TRBV12-3 or TRBV12-4 combines with J gene TRBJ2-2; 8 bases are shared with TRBD1. This CDR3 has 16 amino acids. After removal of 6 bases from V and 4 bases from J, the junction contained 10 bases not matched to a gene.

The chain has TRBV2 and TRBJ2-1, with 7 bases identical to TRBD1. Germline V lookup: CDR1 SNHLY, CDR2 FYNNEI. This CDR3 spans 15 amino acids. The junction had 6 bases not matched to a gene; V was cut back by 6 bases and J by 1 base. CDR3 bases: TGTGCCAGCAGGACCGGGACAGAGTCCTACAATGAGCAGTTCTTC. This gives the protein CASRTGTESYNEQFF.

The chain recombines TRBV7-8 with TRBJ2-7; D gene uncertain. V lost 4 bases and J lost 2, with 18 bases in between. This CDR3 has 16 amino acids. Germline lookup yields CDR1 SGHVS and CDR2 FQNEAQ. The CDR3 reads CASSYTPRSPTYEQYF. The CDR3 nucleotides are TGTGCCAGCAGCTATACGCCCAGGTCCCCTACCTACGAGCAGTACTTC.

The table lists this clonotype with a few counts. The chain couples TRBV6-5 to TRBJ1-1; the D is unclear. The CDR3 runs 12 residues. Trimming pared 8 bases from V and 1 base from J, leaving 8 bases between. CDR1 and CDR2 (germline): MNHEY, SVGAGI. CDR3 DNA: TGTGCCAGCGGACGTGAGAACACTGAAGCTTTCTTT. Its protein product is CASGRENTEAFF.